This TCR beta chain was captured by sequencing in a study of OX40 agonist ivuxolimab in advanced cancers. The CDR3 runs 15 residues. The ends were cut back, 8 bases at V and 0 bases at J, with 14 bases in the middle. Per the germline V gene, CDR1 is SNHLY and CDR2 is FYNNEI. Repertoires were generated with immunoSEQ multiplex PCR, while TCRdb's copy carries only in-frame clones and drops some. The table has tens of thousands of clones, 80% to 90% seen once. This TCR came from an adult with an advanced solid tumor such as melanoma, head and neck, liver or kidney cancer. The sequenced sample was CD4+ or CD8+ T cells sorted from blood, obtained in a trial of the OX40 agonist ivuxolimab. The V call is TRBV2, the J call TRBJ2-4; the D gene is possibly TRBD2 (5 bases). CDR3: CASGGLILAKNIQYF. The CDR3 region has the DNA TGTGCCAGCGGAGGCCTTATCCTAGCCAAAAACATTCAGTACTTC.